These 31 T cell receptor beta chains share one sample of origin, sequenced in a study of T cell repertoires in cytomegalovirus infection. MiXCR, run by TCRdb on the reads, gives a single entry per CDR3 protein. Of 640,000 or so distinct CDR3 sequences in the sample, around 35% were seen once. For these receptors, no antigen is known. Sequencing used cultured PBMCs, obtained from culture after CMV antigen stimulation. The receptors originated from a human donor in good health (CMV status not recorded). Some clones in this sample may be carry-over from other donors' samples.

This clonotype was seen more than once but under ten times. This chain joins TRBV7-2 and TRBJ2-1; perhaps TRBD2 as D (5 bases). The CDR3 covers 11 residues. Germline V lookup: CDR1 SGHTA, CDR2 FQGNSA. Trimming removed 3 bases at V and 11 bases at J, with 8 bases between. In DNA form, the CDR3 reads TGTGCCAGCAGCTTCCAGCGGCAGCAGTTCTTC. Translated, it gives CASSFQRQQFF.

This chain links TRBV7-6 with TRBJ2-2, with D possibly being TRBD2 (5 bases). The CDR3 is 14 residues long. V shed 6 bases and J shed 6 bases, with 14 bases lying between them. The germline CDR1 and CDR2 sequences are SGHVS and FNYEAQ. The CDR3: CASRDDYQPGELFF. In DNA, the CDR3 is TGTGCCAGCAGAGACGACTATCAGCCCGGGGAGCTGTTTTTT.

This chain connects TRBV6-6 to TRBJ1-1; D is perhaps TRBD1 (5 bases). The CDR3 is 16 residues long. The V gene lost 7 bases and the J gene lost 5 bases, with 23 bases spanning the gap. Germline values: CDR1 MNHNY, CDR2 SVGAGI (reference sequence). CDR3 coding DNA: TGTGCCAGCACTCACGGCCGGGGCCTAAGAGAGACTGAAGCTTTCTTT. Protein: CASTHGRGLRETEAFF.

This clonotype has a handful of counts. This CDR3 is CASSPSVPGLDTEAFF. The CDR3 coding sequence is TGTGCCAGCAGCCCCTCAGTACCGGGTTTGGACACTGAAGCTTTCTTT. V is TRBV7-6 and J is TRBJ1-1; no clear D. CDR3 length equals 16 residues. The germline gives CDR1 SGHVS, CDR2 FNYEAQ. The V end lost 5 bases, the J end lost 3 bases, and 19 bases lay between the germline ends.

V is TRBV7-8 and J is TRBJ1-1, with 7 bases matching TRBD1. From germline, CDR1 is SGHVS and CDR2 FQNEAQ. CDR3 length equals 16 residues. V trimming: 2 bases; J trimming: 1 base; junction bases outside the gene matches: 7. In DNA, the CDR3 is TGTGCCAGCAGCTTATTAACAGGGGCCAGGAACACTGAAGCTTTCTTT. It specifies CASSLLTGARNTEAFF. Full variable domain (outside the CDR3, taken from reference TRBV7-8 and TRBJ1-1): GAGVSQSPRYKVAKRGQDVALRCDPISGHVSLFWYQQALGQGPEFLTYFQNEAQLDKSGLPSDRFFAERPEGSVSTLKIQRTQQEDSAVYLCASSLLTGARNTEAFFGQGTRLTVV.

This clonotype was observed many times. The chain is built from TRBV7-2 and TRBJ1-3, with D perhaps TRBD1 (5 bases). The V end was cut by 7 bases, the J end by 8 bases, with 18 bases between. Per germline, CDR1 SGHTA and CDR2 FQGNSA. The CDR3 has 14 residues. CDR3 residues: CASTLDTYRHTIYF. CDR3 DNA sequence: TGTGCCAGCACATTGGACACTTATAGGCACACCATATATTTT.

The chain uses TRBV19 and TRBJ2-2, with TRBD2 identical over 7 bases. The germline gives CDR1 LNHDA, CDR2 SQIVND (reference sequence). The CDR3 totals 16 residues. J was trimmed by 5 bases and V by 4 bases; bases with no gene match: 10. CDR3 DNA: TGTGCCAGTAGTAATTTGCGGGAGCTTTGGACCGGGGAGCTGTTTTTT. Protein: CASSNLRELWTGELFF.

This chain joins TRBV20-1 and TRBJ1-1; 7 bases fit TRBD1. Germline-derived CDR1 and CDR2 are DFQATT and SNEGSKA (reference sequence). Trimming removed 2 bases from V and 0 bases from J; junction bases left unmatched: 3. This CDR3 spans 14 amino acids. CDR3 in amino acids: CSARQGGMNTEAFF. CDR3 nucleotide sequence: TGCAGTGCTAGACAGGGGGGAATGAACACTGAAGCTTTCTTT.

The chain is built from TRBV7-2 and TRBJ2-5; 10 nucleotides match TRBD2. After removal of 0 bases from V and 2 bases from J, the junction contained 3 bases not matched to a gene. The germline gives CDR1 SGHTA, CDR2 FQGNSA. This CDR3 is built from 16 residues. The CDR3 here is CASSLAVTSGQETQYF. The DNA for the CDR3 is TGTGCCAGCAGCTTAGCCGTGACTAGCGGGCAAGAGACCCAGTACTTC.

This clonotype appeared once. This may be a read error: a much more frequent sequence differs by one nucleotide. The chain recombines TRBV7-2 with TRBJ1-1; D unresolved. The CDR3 extends over 14 amino acids. Germline V lookup: CDR1 SGHTA, CDR2 FQGNSA. Trimming took off 3 bases at V and 3 bases at J, with 11 bases between the two ends. This chain's CDR3 is CTSSFGPGYTEAFF. The CDR3 DNA sequence: TGTACCAGCAGCTTCGGTCCGGGGTACACTGAAGCTTTCTTT.

The rearrangement uses TRBV7-9 and TRBJ2-2; 10 nucleotides agree with TRBD1. V shed 5 bases, J shed 3 bases, and the junction held 3 bases outside the gene matches. CDR3 size: 15 residues. In germline, CDR1 is SEHNR, CDR2 FQNEAQ (reference sequence). CDR3 in amino acids: CASSVGQGDTGELFF. The DNA for the CDR3 is TGTGCCAGCAGCGTTGGACAGGGGGACACCGGGGAGCTGTTTTTT. The full variable domain, completed using reference TRBV7-9 and TRBJ2-2, is DTGVSQNPRHKITKRGQNVTFRCDPISEHNRLYWYRQTLGQGPEFLTYFQNEAQLEKSRLLSDRFSAERPKGSFSTLEIQRTEQGDSAMYLCASSVGQGDTGELFFGEGSRLTVL.

J is TRBJ1-6 and V is TRBV6-5, with D unclear. V was pared by 8 bases and J by 4 bases, with 18 bases between. The CDR3 has 16 amino acids. Germline V gives CDR1 MNHEY, CDR2 SVGAGI. The chain's CDR3 is CASGRGGIHYNSPLHF. The CDR3 bases are TGTGCCAGCGGGAGAGGCGGCATACATTATAATTCACCCCTCCACTTT.

This clonotype was found a few times. This rearrangement joins TRBV2 to TRBJ1-6, with a weak D call TRBD1 (6 bases). V lost 3 bases and J 13 bases, leaving 16 bases between the germline ends. CDR1 is SNHLY and CDR2 is FYNNEI in the germline V gene. This CDR3 contains 14 residues. CDR3 in amino acids: CASSETGSPAPLHF. CDR3 coding DNA: TGTGCCAGCAGTGAGACAGGTTCTCCGGCGCCCCTCCACTTT.

The rearrangement uses TRBV7-2 and TRBJ1-1; tentative D call: TRBD1 (5 bases). From germline, CDR1 is SGHTA and CDR2 FQGNSA. The CDR3 loop spans 13 amino acids. V was cut by 5 bases and J by 11 bases, with 18 bases left in between. The CDR3 DNA reads TGTGCCAGCAGCCTGAAACCCAGGGTCGAGGCTTTCTTT. This translates into CASSLKPRVEAFF.

The chain has TRBV7-2 and TRBJ2-5, with 9 bases matching TRBD2. The CDR3 spans 15 residues. V shed 5 bases and J 2 bases; nucleotides not matched to a gene: 6. Germline values: CDR1 SGHTA, CDR2 FQGNSA. CDR3 amino acids: CASSPRSGGQETQYF. The CDR3 bases are TGTGCCAGCAGCCCAAGGAGCGGGGGGCAAGAGACCCAGTACTTC. The full variable domain, rest sourced from reference TRBV7-2 and TRBJ2-5, is GAGVSQSPSNKVTEKGKDVELRCDPISGHTALYWYRQSLGQGLEFLIYFQGNSAPDKSGLPSDRFSAERTGGSVSTLTIQRTQQEDSAVYLCASSPRSGGQETQYFGPGTRLLVL.

This clonotype was seen more than once but under ten times. This chain links TRBV27 with TRBJ1-4, with a tentative D call TRBD1 (5 bases). This CDR3 comprises 15 residues. V lost 5 bases, J lost 3 bases, and 13 bases lay in between. Looked up from germline, CDR1 is MNHEY and CDR2 is SMNVEV (reference sequence). This chain's CDR3 is CASSQGGRANEKLFF. The CDR3 nucleotides are TGTGCCAGCAGTCAGGGCGGCAGGGCTAATGAAAAACTGTTTTTT.

This clonotype was seen a few times. The V and J genes are TRBV7-6 and TRBJ1-1; D perhaps matches TRBD1 (6 bases). Trimming cost V 1 base and J 11 bases, with 11 bases left between them. CDR1 is SGHVS and CDR2 is FNYEAQ in the germline V gene. The CDR3 length is 12 residues. CDR3 amino acids: CASSLEGGSAFF. CDR3 bases: TGTGCCAGCAGCTTAGAGGGGGGAAGCGCTTTCTTT.

The chain couples TRBV25-1 to TRBJ2-1; 7 bases fit TRBD2. Trimming took 9 bases from V and 5 from J; bases not matched to a gene: 13. The CDR3 sequence is 15 residues long. The V gene's germline CDR1 is MGHDK and CDR2 SYGVNS. CDR3 nucleotides: TGTGCCAGTTCAAAACGGACTAGAGTGGACAATGAGCAGTTCTTC. Encoded protein: CASSKRTRVDNEQFF.

The chain links TRBV28 to TRBJ2-1, with 8 bases matching TRBD2. CDR1 and CDR2 (germline): MDHEN, SYDVKM. This CDR3 comprises 15 residues. V dropped 6 bases and J dropped 6; count of bases not matched to a gene: 10. CDR3 in DNA: TGTGCCAGCAGCCAAGCCCTTAGCGGGGTCAATGAGCAGTTCTTC. This translates into CASSQALSGVNEQFF.

The chain links TRBV12-3 or TRBV12-4 to TRBJ2-2, with 8 bases lining up with TRBD1. This CDR3 has 14 residues. Trimming took 6 bases from V and 7 from J; bases not matched to a gene: 7. CDR3 coding DNA: TGTGCCAGCAGGACGACAGGGGCGAGCGGGGAGCTGTTTTTT. Protein sequence: CASRTTGASGELFF.

This clonotype was seen a handful of times. The rearrangement uses TRBV7-6 and TRBJ1-3, with no clear D. Trimming cost V 1 base and J 2 bases, with 12 bases left between them. CDR1 and CDR2 from the germline V gene are SGHVS and FNYEAQ. The CDR3 sequence is 16 residues long. The CDR3 region is CASSLGFLWAGNTIYF. CDR3 bases: TGTGCCAGCAGCTTAGGGTTTCTGTGGGCTGGAAACACCATATATTTT.

In its sample, this clonotype was seen many times. The chain has TRBV7-2 and TRBJ1-1, with D perhaps TRBD1 (6 bases). Germline CDR1 reads SGHTA; CDR2 reads FQGNSA. The CDR3 has 15 residues. V was trimmed by 5 bases and J by 1 base, leaving 14 bases between them. The CDR3, as DNA: TGTGCCAGCAGCCCTCCCGGGGGACAGAACACTGAAGCTTTCTTT. Its protein product is CASSPPGGQNTEAFF. Full variable domain (rest looked up from reference TRBV7-2 and TRBJ1-1): GAGVSQSPSNKVTEKGKDVELRCDPISGHTALYWYRQSLGQGLEFLIYFQGNSAPDKSGLPSDRFSAERTGGSVSTLTIQRTQQEDSAVYLCASSPPGGQNTEAFFGQGTRLTVV.

The chain recombines TRBV10-3 with TRBJ1-1; 7 bases are a match to TRBD1. The CDR3 totals 14 residues. Germline V gene sequence: CDR1 ENHRY, CDR2 SYGVKD. V lost 10 bases, J lost 3 bases, and 11 bases stayed unmatched. DNA of the CDR3: TGTGCCACGTTCCCAGGGGGAGGCGACACTGAAGCTTTCTTT. This gives the protein CATFPGGGDTEAFF.

The gene calls are TRBV2 and TRBJ1-4; D remains unclear. From germline, CDR1 is SNHLY and CDR2 FYNNEI. CDR3 length: 14 amino acids. V lost 2 bases, J lost 3 bases, and 7 bases lay in between. The CDR3 reads CASSEFSPNEKLFF. The CDR3 DNA reads as TGTGCCAGCAGTGAATTTAGTCCTAATGAAAAACTGTTTTTT.

This clonotype showed up just a few times. The chain carries TRBV7-6 and TRBJ2-7; 8 bases fit TRBD1. J was trimmed by 5 bases and V by 4 bases; bases with no gene match: 7. Germline-derived CDR1 and CDR2 are SGHVS and FNYEAQ. The length of the CDR3 is 14 residues. The CDR3 nucleotides read TGTGCCAGCAGCTCTCTCAGGGGGCCTAACGAGCAGTACTTC. Translated: CASSSLRGPNEQYF.

This rearrangement joins TRBV6-2 or TRBV6-3 to TRBJ2-5; D ambiguous. Per the germline V gene, CDR1 is MNHEY and CDR2 is SVGEGT. The V end lost 2 bases, the J end lost 2 bases, and 9 bases lay between the germline ends. CDR3 length: 14 residues. CDR3 coding DNA: TGTGCCAGCAGTTACGTAAGCGAGCAAGAGACCCAGTACTTC. As protein: CASSYVSEQETQYF.

This clonotype occurred a few times. The V call is TRBV19, the J call TRBJ2-5, with 7 bases matching TRBD1. With V trimmed by 5 bases and J by 5 bases, 5 bases remained unmatched. This CDR3 spans 13 amino acids. In germline, CDR1 is LNHDA, CDR2 SQIVND (reference sequence). CDR3 sequence: CASSQTGMETQYF. The CDR3 DNA reads TGTGCCAGTAGTCAGACAGGGATGGAGACCCAGTACTTC.

This rearrangement joins TRBV10-3 to TRBJ1-2, with D possibly being TRBD1 (5 bases). Germline lookup yields CDR1 ENHRY and CDR2 SYGVKD. Trimming took 10 bases from V and 8 from J, leaving 20 bases between them. The CDR3 extends over 13 amino acids. The CDR3 DNA reads as TGTGCCACCTCCGAAAGGGACCCCGACGGCTACACCTTC. It encodes CATSERDPDGYTF.

This CDR3 is CASSLASGRDDIQYF. CDR3 nucleotide sequence: TGTGCCAGCAGCTTAGCCTCCGGCAGGGATGACATTCAGTACTTC. The genes are TRBV7-9 and TRBJ2-4; the D gene is possibly TRBD1 (5 bases). Trimming stripped 0 bases from V and 8 bases from J, with 14 bases between. The germline CDR1 and CDR2 sequences are SEHNR and FQNEAQ (reference sequence). This CDR3 contains 15 residues. Variable domain in full (rest from reference TRBV7-9 and TRBJ2-4): DTGVSQNPRHKITKRGQNVTFRCDPISEHNRLYWYRQTLGQGPEFLTYFQNEAQLEKSRLLSDRFSAERPKGSFSTLEIQRTEQGDSAMYLCASSLASGRDDIQYFGAGTRLSVL.

This clonotype has at least ten counts. The CDR3 DNA follows: TGTGCCAGCAGCTTAACAGGAACCGGGGGCACTGAAGCTTTCTTT. Amino acids: CASSLTGTGGTEAFF. V usage is TRBV7-8 and J usage is TRBJ1-1, with D possibly TRBD1 on 5 matching bases. The germline V and J ends were trimmed by 2 bases and 4 bases, with 14 bases remaining between them. Per the germline V gene, CDR1 is SGHVS and CDR2 is FQNEAQ. CDR3 length equals 15 residues.

CDR3 sequence: CASQSNEKLFF. In DNA form, the CDR3 reads TGTGCCAGCCAGTCTAATGAAAAACTGTTTTTT. The V call is TRBV2, the J call TRBJ1-4, with D uncertain. The length of the CDR3 is 11 residues. V shed 8 bases and J shed 3 bases, with 4 bases lying between them. Germline assignment: CDR1 SNHLY and CDR2 FYNNEI.